The 14 T cell receptor beta chains in this list originate from one sample, sequenced in a study of shared clonotypes between healthy human individuals. Using immunoSEQ multiplex PCR, the repertoire was profiled, and TCRdb retains in-frame clones only, with some absent. The sample has 85,000 to 100,000 clones, approximately 75% seen once; the top ten hold roughly 50%. The sample comprised memory CD8+ T cells sorted from blood. Subset noted: CD45RO+ cells pooled with CCR7-negative TemRA cells. These receptors were collected from a man aged 25-40 years in good health.

The genes are TRBV29-1 and TRBJ2-1, with 11 bases lining up with TRBD1. Germline V CDR1 and CDR2: SQVTM, ANQGSEA. CDR3 length equals 18 residues. The V segment lost 3 bases and the J segment 2 bases; nucleotides outside the gene matches: 12. CDR3 region: CSVEDRGRQPTAYNEQFF. Here the CDR3 DNA reads TGCAGCGTTGAGGACAGGGGGCGGCAACCGACCGCCTACAATGAGCAGTTCTTC.

V gene TRBV19 combines with J gene TRBJ1-1, with a tentative D call TRBD1 (6 bases). Between the trimmed V and J ends, which lost 2 bases and 6 bases, there was a span of 22 bases. The CDR3 sequence is 17 residues long. Germline loops: CDR1 LNHDA, CDR2 SQIVND (reference sequence). The CDR3 region is CASSILFRGGSIAEAFF. The CDR3 DNA reads as TGTGCCAGTAGTATATTGTTTCGGGGGGGCTCTATCGCTGAAGCTTTCTTT.

As DNA, the CDR3 is TGTGCCAGCAGCTTGGAAGGCTATGGCTACACCTTC. Protein: CASSLEGYGYTF. The chain carries TRBV5-4 and TRBJ1-2, with unresolved D. CDR3 length equals 12 residues. CDR1 is SGHNT and CDR2 is YYREEE in the germline V gene (reference sequence). V was shortened by 0 bases and J by 4 bases, with 4 bases between the two germline ends.

This clone was picked up many times. J is TRBJ2-7 and V is TRBV5-6; D is unresolved. Germline CDR1 reads SGHDT; CDR2 reads YYEEEE. The CDR3 runs to 12 residues. The germline V and J ends were trimmed by 2 bases and 6 bases, with 9 bases remaining between them. DNA of the CDR3: TGTGCCAGCAGCTTCAGGTCGCTCGAGCAGTACTTC. Protein sequence: CASSFRSLEQYF.

The chain has TRBV7-9 and TRBJ1-1; D is unresolved. CDR3 size: 15 residues. The V and J ends lost 7 bases and 11 bases respectively, with 26 bases between them. Germline V lookup: CDR1 SEHNR, CDR2 FQNEAQ (reference sequence). CDR3 residues: CASTQSETAYPSAFF. The CDR3 coding sequence is TGTGCCAGCACCCAATCCGAGACGGCCTATCCTTCCGCTTTCTTT.

The chain carries TRBV15 and TRBJ2-3, with 8 bases identical to TRBD2. V lost 3 bases and J lost 2; bases outside the gene matches: 7. Germline CDR1 LNHNV, CDR2 YYDKDF (reference sequence). This CDR3 region has 16 residues. The CDR3 DNA sequence: TGTGCCACCAGCAGGCCGGGACTAGACCACACAGATACGCAGTATTTT. This gives the protein CATSRPGLDHTDTQYF.

The sample holds many counts of this clone. The chain combines TRBV29-1 with TRBJ1-1; D remains ambiguous. The CDR3 has 13 residues. CDR1 SQVTM and CDR2 ANQGSEA come from the germline V gene. Trimming pared 4 bases from V and 6 bases from J, leaving 15 bases between. The CDR3 DNA is TGCAGCGTTGTACTTTCGGGGTTTCCTGAAGCTTTCTTT. As protein: CSVVLSGFPEAFF.

The V call is TRBV7-9, the J call TRBJ1-2; D is uncertain. Germline CDR1 reads SEHNR; CDR2 reads FQNEAQ (reference sequence). The V end lost 5 bases, the J end lost 4 bases, and 14 bases lay between the germline ends. The CDR3 covers 14 residues. CDR3 DNA sequence: TGTGCCAGCAGCCCGAGTTGGGATCCCTATGGCTACACCTTC. Amino acids: CASSPSWDPYGYTF.

This chain uses TRBV13 with TRBJ1-1, with 9 bases aligning to TRBD1. Germline CDR1 and CDR2: PRHDT and FYEKMQ (reference sequence). The CDR3 is 13 amino acids. J gave up 10 bases and V 3 bases, and 6 bases lay outside the gene matches. The CDR3 loop reads CASSLGQGGGAFF. Written as DNA, the CDR3 is TGTGCCAGCAGCTTGGGACAGGGCGGGGGAGCTTTCTTT. Together with reference TRBV13 and TRBJ1-1, the CDR3 gives the full variable domain: AAGVIQSPRHLIKEKRETATLKCYPIPRHDTVYWYQQGPGQDPQFLISFYEKMQSDKGSIPDRFSAQQFSDYHSELNMSSLELGDSALYFCASSLGQGGGAFFGQGTRLTVV.

The chain joins TRBV15 to TRBJ2-5; D perhaps matches TRBD2 (6 bases). The germline V gene encodes CDR1 LNHNV and CDR2 YYDKDF (reference sequence). V shed 3 bases and J shed 6 bases, with 14 bases lying between them. The CDR3 loop spans 14 amino acids. In DNA form, the CDR3 reads TGTGCCACCAGCAGCCGGGAGACTCTGAAGACCCAGTACTTC. This sequence encodes CATSSRETLKTQYF.

Only one count was recorded for this clone. CDR3 nucleotides: TGTGCCAGCTCACCATCTTGGACGGAAGAGACCCAGTACTTC. Translation: CASSPSWTEETQYF. The gene calls are TRBV18 and TRBJ2-5; D gene uncertain. V lost 2 bases to trimming and J lost 3 bases, with 10 bases between them. The CDR3 is made up of 14 amino acids. Germline V CDR1 and CDR2: KGHSH, LQKENI.

This clone was counted between two and nine times. The chain is built from TRBV28 and TRBJ2-3; TRBD2 agrees at 11 bases. The CDR3 loop spans 16 amino acids. Germline trimming cut 5 bases from V and 1 base from J; bases unmatched to any gene: 5. CDR1 is MDHEN, CDR2 SYDVKM, per germline. The CDR3 loop is CASSRIAGGGTDTQYF. CDR3 nucleotide sequence: TGTGCCAGCAGTAGGATAGCGGGAGGGGGCACAGATACGCAGTATTTT.

The chain uses TRBV6-1 and TRBJ1-2; a weak D match, TRBD1 (5 bases). The germline V gene encodes CDR1 MNHNS and CDR2 SASEGT. CDR3 length: 14 amino acids. V lost 2 bases to trimming and J lost 3 bases, with 10 bases between them. As DNA, the CDR3 is TGTGCCAGCAGTGAATTGGGACTTTACTATGGCTACACCTTC. Translation gives CASSELGLYYGYTF.

This chain uses TRBV5-1 with TRBJ2-7, with 7 nucleotides matching TRBD1. Germline V gene sequence: CDR1 SGHRS, CDR2 YFSETQ. Trimming cost V 3 bases and J 5 bases; bases outside gene matches: 11. The CDR3 length is 15 residues. CDR3 sequence (DNA): TGCGCCAGCAGCTGGACAATTGGACAGGAGGACGAGCAGTACTTC. It specifies CASSWTIGQEDEQYF. Full variable domain (remainder filled in from reference TRBV5-1 and TRBJ2-7): KAGVTQTPRYLIKTRGQQVTLSCSPISGHRSVSWYQQTPGQGLQFLFEYFSETQRNKGNFPGRFSGRQFSNSRSEMNVSTLELGDSALYLCASSWTIGQEDEQYFGPGTRLTVT.